Shown below are 27 T cell receptor beta chains from a single sample sequenced in a study of beta chain features in type 1 diabetes. Expressed TCRB transcripts got sequenced, as all isolated RNA was reverse transcribed. TCRdb keeps only in-frame clones here, not all; method: immunoSEQ multiplex PCR. The profile covers under 250,000 clones, with around 9.9% appearing a single time and 1% to 1.5% taken by the ten largest. The sequenced material came from central memory CD4+ T cells from blood. The source of these receptors is a man aged 18 to 29 in good health.

This chain uses TRBV7-2 with TRBJ2-7; D might be TRBD1 (6 bases). The V end lost 1 base, the J end lost 5 bases, and 15 bases lay between the germline ends. The germline V gene has CDR1 SGHTA and CDR2 FQGNSA. There are 15 residues in the CDR3. CDR3 protein: CASSLVAFQGNEQYF. CDR3 bases: TGTGCCAGCAGCTTAGTCGCTTTTCAGGGGAACGAGCAGTACTTC.

Only a few counts were recorded for this clone. The V and J genes are TRBV7-8 and TRBJ2-1, with D possibly being TRBD1 or TRBD2 (5 bases each). The V gene's germline CDR1 is SGHVS and CDR2 FQNEAQ. The V end lost 8 bases, the J end lost 0 bases, and 8 bases lay between the germline ends. The CDR3 has 13 amino acids. The CDR3 region is CASGGSSYNEQFF. The CDR3 coding sequence is TGTGCCAGCGGGGGTAGCTCCTACAATGAGCAGTTCTTC.

A few counts support this clone. The CDR3 loop is CAWRPRTEEKLFF. The CDR3 DNA is TGTGCCTGGAGGCCTAGGACAGAGGAAAAACTGTTTTTT. The chain combines TRBV30 with TRBJ1-4; the D gene is possibly TRBD1 (6 bases). CDR1 GTSNPN and CDR2 SVGIG come from the germline V gene (reference sequence). Between the trimmed V and J ends, which lost 3 bases and 8 bases, there was a span of 13 bases. This CDR3 contains 13 residues.

The rearrangement links TRBV29-1 to TRBJ2-3; weak D call: TRBD1 (6 bases). The germline CDR1 and CDR2 sequences are SQVTM and ANQGSEA. With 2 bases removed from V and 5 bases from J, the gap between germline ends came to 17 bases. The CDR3 is 15 residues long. The CDR3 DNA reads TGCAGCGTTGAATCCGCCAGGGGTGGTAGAGATACGCAGTATTTT. Protein: CSVESARGGRDTQYF.

In this sample, this clone turned up a few times. This chain connects TRBV7-9 to TRBJ2-5, with D possibly being TRBD1 (6 bases). Judging by the DNA end, TRBJ2-7 fits better; the J call may be wrong. This CDR3 is 14 amino acids long. The V gene's germline CDR1 is SEHNR and CDR2 FQNEAQ (reference sequence). CDR3 sequence (DNA): TGTGCCAGCGCATCCGACAGGCCAGGCTACGAGCAGTACTTC. This encodes CASASDRPGYEQYF.

This clone was seen a handful of times. The chain recombines TRBV5-4 with TRBJ2-1; D perhaps matches TRBD2 (5 bases). Per germline, CDR1 SGHNT and CDR2 YYREEE (reference sequence). The CDR3 extends over 18 amino acids. The V and J ends lost 4 bases and 6 bases respectively, with 26 bases between them. This chain's CDR3 is CASSLEAFRPTGGNEQFF. CDR3 nucleotide sequence: TGTGCCAGCAGCCTGGAGGCGTTTAGGCCTACCGGTGGCAATGAGCAGTTCTTC.

This clone was observed a handful of times. The rearrangement joins TRBV28 to TRBJ2-1; TRBD1 might be the D (5 bases). V dropped 4 bases and J dropped 10 bases, with 11 bases sitting between them. Looked up from germline, CDR1 is MDHEN and CDR2 is SYDVKM. The CDR3 loop spans 12 amino acids. In nucleotides, the CDR3 is TGTGCCAGCAGTTATGGGGCAGGGGAGCAGTTCTTC. Translating it yields CASSYGAGEQFF.

The chain recombines TRBV6-6 with TRBJ2-5; the D is unclear. The DNA matches TRBJ2-7 better at its end, which makes the J call doubtful. The CDR3 is made up of 13 amino acids. Per the germline V gene, CDR1 is MNHNY and CDR2 is SVGAGI (reference sequence). CDR3 in amino acids: CASTATVSYEQYF. In DNA form, the CDR3 reads TGTGCCAGCACCGCGACCGTATCCTACGAGCAGTACTTC.

This clone showed up just once. The V gene is TRBV7-3, the J gene TRBJ2-5; D may be TRBD2 (6 bases). The CDR3 contains 17 residues. Germline V gene lookup returns CDR1 SGHTA and CDR2 FQGTGA. V lost 1 base and J lost 7, with 22 bases in between. The CDR3 DNA follows: TGTGCCAGCAGCTTAAGGGTTGCGGAGGGACCCCAGGGGACCCAGTACTTC. It is translated as CASSLRVAEGPQGTQYF. The variable domain in full, with the rest retrieved from reference TRBV7-3 and TRBJ2-5, is GAGVSQTPSNKVTEKGKYVELRCDPISGHTALYWYRQSLGQGPEFLIYFQGTGAADDSGLPNDRFFAVRPEGSVSTLKIQRTERGDSAVYLCASSLRVAEGPQGTQYFGPGTRLLVL.

This clone was seen ten or more times. The CDR3 nucleotides are TGCAGCGTTGGCGGGGGACACCTCCAAGAGACCCAGTACTTC. Encoded protein: CSVGGGHLQETQYF. The rearrangement joins TRBV29-1 to TRBJ2-5; possible D gene TRBD2, 7 bases. Between the trimmed V and J ends, which lost 4 bases and 1 base, there was a span of 13 bases. The CDR3 covers 14 residues. The germline gives CDR1 SQVTM, CDR2 ANQGSEA.

This clone was detected only a few times. The V gene is TRBV4-2, the J gene TRBJ1-1; 7 bases are shared with TRBD1. This CDR3 is built from 14 residues. The V segment lost 0 bases and the J segment 6 bases; nucleotides outside the gene matches: 4. Per germline, CDR1 LGHNA and CDR2 YNFKEQ. CDR3 loop: CASSQEQGLSEAFF. The CDR3 nucleotides are TGTGCCAGCAGCCAAGAACAGGGGTTGTCTGAAGCTTTCTTT.

The rearrangement links TRBV4-1 to TRBJ2-3, with 7 positions matching TRBD2. Germline loops: CDR1 MGHRA, CDR2 YSYEKL. This CDR3 is 15 amino acids long. The trim removed 1 base at V and 8 bases at J, leaving 9 bases unmatched. DNA of the CDR3: TGCGCCAGCAGCCAAGTGGGTGCGGGAGTGAGTACGCAGTATTTT. This encodes CASSQVGAGVSTQYF.

The chain joins TRBV5-6 to TRBJ1-1, with D perhaps TRBD1 (5 bases). The germline gives CDR1 SGHDT, CDR2 YYEEEE. This CDR3 is 15 amino acids long. V was clipped by 4 bases and J by 1 base, with 14 bases between them. The CDR3 nucleotides are TGTGCCAGCAGCCAGGGACCCTGGCAGAACACTGAAGCTTTCTTT. This translates into CASSQGPWQNTEAFF.

The chain has TRBV27 and TRBJ2-7; 10 nucleotides line up with TRBD2. CDR3 size: 15 residues. The trim removed 1 base at V and 6 bases at J, leaving 6 bases unmatched. Germline CDR1 MNHEY, CDR2 SMNVEV (reference sequence). The CDR3 sequence is CASSLWGTSASEQYF. CDR3 bases: TGTGCCAGCAGTTTATGGGGGACTAGCGCGTCCGAGCAGTACTTC.

The genes are TRBV10-3 and TRBJ2-2; 7 bases agree with TRBD1. The junction had 11 bases not matched to a gene; V was cut back by 6 bases and J by 4 bases. The CDR3 runs to 16 residues. Looked up from germline, CDR1 is ENHRY and CDR2 is SYGVKD. The CDR3 here is CAISLNRAGGTGELFF. The CDR3 coding sequence is TGTGCCATCAGCCTGAACAGGGCAGGGGGCACCGGGGAGCTGTTTTTT.

This clone was seen at least ten times. The chain uses TRBV7-9 and TRBJ2-1; D perhaps matches TRBD2 (5 bases). V was trimmed by 6 bases and J by 0 bases, leaving 15 bases between them. CDR1 is SEHNR and CDR2 is FQNEAQ in the germline V gene (reference sequence). This CDR3 has 16 residues. The CDR3 loop is CASRISDTFSYNEQFF. The CDR3 DNA reads TGTGCCAGCAGAATTAGCGATACGTTCTCCTACAATGAGCAGTTCTTC.

This clone occurred a few times. The gene calls are TRBV7-2 and TRBJ2-1; D gene uncertain. This CDR3 is 16 amino acids long. Germline-derived CDR1 and CDR2 are SGHTA and FQGNSA. Between the trimmed V and J ends, which lost 5 bases and 3 bases, there was a span of 17 bases. In DNA form, the CDR3 reads TGTGCCAGCAGCCGCGCGGCCGGGTGGGGCTACAATGAGCAGTTCTTC. Its translation: CASSRAAGWGYNEQFF.

This clone was picked up many times. V and J are TRBV27 and TRBJ2-3, with D perhaps matching TRBD1 or TRBD2 (6 bases each). The CDR3 sequence is 15 residues long. The V end was cut by 3 bases, the J end by 0 bases, with 10 bases between. Germline V gives CDR1 MNHEY, CDR2 SMNVEV (reference sequence). The chain's CDR3 is CASSFGGPSTDTQYF. Written as DNA, the CDR3 is TGTGCCAGCAGTTTTGGGGGGCCTAGCACAGATACGCAGTATTTT.

This clone has a handful of counts. The chain combines TRBV5-6 with TRBJ2-5; TRBD2 matches 12 bases. The CDR3 extends over 15 amino acids. V lost 4 bases, J lost 5 bases, and 6 bases stayed unmatched. Per germline, CDR1 SGHDT and CDR2 YYEEEE. The CDR3 DNA is TGTGCCAGCAGCCAAGTGACTAGCGGGAGCGAGACCCAGTACTTC. Translation: CASSQVTSGSETQYF. The full variable domain, rest sourced from reference TRBV5-6 and TRBJ2-5, is DAGVTQSPTHLIKTRGQQVTLRCSPKSGHDTVSWYQQALGQGPQFIFQYYEEEERQRGNFPDRFSGHQFPNYSSELNVNALLLGDSALYLCASSQVTSGSETQYFGPGTRLLVL.

The chain couples TRBV9 to TRBJ2-7; D possibly corresponds to TRBD1 (5 bases). Germline CDR1 and CDR2: SGDLS and YYNGEE. The CDR3 runs 15 residues. Trimming took 1 base from V and 5 from J, leaving 16 bases between them. CDR3 nucleotides: TGTGCCAGCAGCGTAAGGCCGGCAGGGTCGGACGAGCAGTACTTC. Its protein product is CASSVRPAGSDEQYF.

This clone has a handful of counts. This rearrangement joins TRBV5-1 to TRBJ2-7, with 7 positions matching TRBD1. The V gene end was trimmed by 3 bases and the J gene end by 1 base; junction bases not matched to a gene: 4. The CDR3 sequence is 14 residues long. Germline values: CDR1 SGHRS, CDR2 YFSETQ. The CDR3: CASSSDRFSYEQYF. The CDR3 bases are TGCGCCAGCAGCTCGGACAGGTTTTCCTACGAGCAGTACTTC. Looking up the rest from reference TRBV5-1 and TRBJ2-7 gives the full variable domain: KAGVTQTPRYLIKTRGQQVTLSCSPISGHRSVSWYQQTPGQGLQFLFEYFSETQRNKGNFPGRFSGRQFSNSRSEMNVSTLELGDSALYLCASSSDRFSYEQYFGPGTRLTVT.

This chain links TRBV4-3 with TRBJ2-1; D might be TRBD1 (5 bases). The V end lost 2 bases, the J end lost 9 bases, and 14 bases lay between the germline ends. Looked up from germline, CDR1 is LGHNA and CDR2 is YSLEER. This CDR3 is built from 14 residues. DNA of the CDR3: TGCGCCAGCAGCCAACTTAAGGGGTCGGGTGAGCAGTTCTTC. Amino acid sequence: CASSQLKGSGEQFF.

This clone was counted between two and nine times. The rearrangement joins TRBV29-1 to TRBJ2-7; a weak D match, TRBD1 (6 bases). V lost 7 bases and J 1 base, leaving 11 bases between the germline ends. Per germline, CDR1 SQVTM and CDR2 ANQGSEA. This CDR3 comprises 12 residues. This CDR3 reads CSAITGSYEQYF. The CDR3 DNA sequence: TGCAGCGCAATCACAGGGTCCTACGAGCAGTACTTC.

The chain employs TRBV6-5 and TRBJ1-2, with D perhaps matching TRBD1 (5 bases). V was trimmed by 5 bases and J by 8 bases, leaving 18 bases between them. The CDR3 contains 14 residues. Germline CDR1 reads MNHEY; CDR2 reads SVGAGI. The chain's CDR3 is CASSSRGVSRGYTF. CDR3 DNA sequence: TGTGCCAGCAGTAGCCGAGGGGTGTCGCGCGGCTACACCTTC.

This clone has more than one count but fewer than ten. A much larger clone is a single base away; this may be a read error. This same CDR3 is encoded by further DNA sequences in the sample. The chain couples TRBV10-3 to TRBJ2-6; D is unclear. The CDR3 loop spans 14 amino acids. CDR1 and CDR2 (germline): ENHRY, SYGVKD. Trimming pared 0 bases from V and 4 bases from J, leaving 4 bases between. CDR3 loop: CAISESGGANVLTF. CDR3 nucleotide sequence: TGTGCCATCAGTGAGTCAGGGGGGGCCAACGTCCTGACTTTC.

This clone has just a few counts. This chain links TRBV6-1 with TRBJ2-7; the D gene is possibly TRBD1 (7 bases). Germline V CDR1 and CDR2: MNHNS, SASEGT. The V gene lost 5 bases and the J gene lost 1 base, with 12 bases spanning the gap. The CDR3 contains 14 residues. DNA of the CDR3: TGTGCCAGCAGTTCGGGGGACAGTTCCTACGAGCAGTACTTC. Protein sequence: CASSSGDSSYEQYF.

This chain joins TRBV27 and TRBJ1-4; D may be TRBD1 (6 bases). V lost 5 bases and J lost 7, with 14 bases in between. CDR1 is MNHEY, CDR2 SMNVEV, per germline (reference sequence). This CDR3 is built from 14 residues. The CDR3 DNA is TGTGCCAGCAGTCAGACTAGGGGGACTGAAAAACTGTTTTTT. It specifies CASSQTRGTEKLFF.